This passage covers 18 T cell receptor beta chains from one sample sequenced in a study of shared clonotypes between healthy human individuals. The assay was immunoSEQ multiplex PCR, and TCRdb's table has in-frame clones only and misses some. The sample carries about 1,800,000 clones, about 95% recorded once. Terminally differentiated effector memory CD45RA+ cells were left out of the naive CD8 fraction, which was CD45RO-negative and positively selected for CCR7. Specimen: naive CD8+ T cells sorted from blood. The receptors here all came from a man aged 18 to 29 in good health.

V and J are TRBV30 and TRBJ2-1; TRBD2 matches at 9 bases. The germline V gene has CDR1 GTSNPN and CDR2 SVGIG (reference sequence). The V gene end was trimmed by 0 bases and the J gene end by 8 bases; junction bases not matched to a gene: 5. This CDR3 comprises 14 residues. CDR3 in amino acids: CAWSVGSGSDEQFF. The CDR3 nucleotides read TGTGCCTGGAGTGTGGGTAGCGGGAGTGATGAGCAGTTCTTC.

The chain combines TRBV14 with TRBJ2-7, with 10 bases fitting TRBD1. The CDR3 length is 15 residues. Germline values: CDR1 SGHDN, CDR2 FVKESK. Germline trimming cut 4 bases from V and 3 bases from J; bases unmatched to any gene: 6. CDR3 nucleotides: TGTGCCAGCAGCCCCGGACAGGGGGAATTCTACGAGCAGTACTTC. Its translation is CASSPGQGEFYEQYF.

The CDR3 nucleotides are TGTGCCTGGAGCGGAGACAGGTCCTCCTACGAGCAGTACTTC. This encodes CAWSGDRSSYEQYF. The genes are TRBV30 and TRBJ2-7, with D perhaps matching TRBD1 (6 bases). The ends were cut back, 3 bases at V and 0 bases at J, with 12 bases in the middle. Germline CDR1 is GTSNPN and CDR2 is SVGIG (reference sequence). This CDR3 is 14 amino acids long.

The chain employs TRBV9 and TRBJ2-1; D unresolved. The CDR3 extends over 13 amino acids. Trimming cost V 0 bases and J 8 bases, with 9 bases left between them. CDR1 is SGDLS and CDR2 is YYNGEE in the germline V gene. CDR3 DNA: TGTGCCAGCAGCGTAGGACCGGCGCATGAGCAGTTCTTC. Protein: CASSVGPAHEQFF.

The chain couples TRBV6-1 to TRBJ2-1; 9 bases are a match to TRBD2. Germline CDR1 MNHNS, CDR2 SASEGT. CDR3 length: 14 amino acids. The junction had 9 bases not matched to a gene; V was cut back by 5 bases and J by 10 bases. The CDR3 nucleotides are TGTGCCAGCAGTCCCTATGCGGGAGGGGGGGAGCAGTTCTTC. Amino acid sequence: CASSPYAGGGEQFF.

Comment on this clone: Other DNA variants within this sample encode the same CDR3. The chain joins TRBV4-3 to TRBJ2-3; the D gene is possibly TRBD2 (6 bases). Trimming took 0 bases from V and 0 from J, leaving 10 bases between them. CDR1 is LGHNA, CDR2 YSLEER, per germline. CDR3 size: 16 residues. CDR3 sequence (DNA): TGCGCCAGCAGCCAAGATGGGACTCCAAGCACAGATACGCAGTATTTT. As protein: CASSQDGTPSTDTQYF.

The chain combines TRBV2 with TRBJ1-1, with D hard to call. Between the trimmed V and J ends, which lost 10 bases and 0 bases, there was a span of 9 bases. This CDR3 comprises 12 residues. Germline-derived CDR1 and CDR2 are SNHLY and FYNNEI. The CDR3 coding sequence is TGTGCCATGGTGAACCTGAACACTGAAGCTTTCTTT. Translation gives CAMVNLNTEAFF.

J is TRBJ2-3 and V is TRBV10-3; D is uncertain. CDR3 length: 15 residues. Trimming pared 6 bases from V and 2 bases from J, leaving 15 bases between. CDR1 is ENHRY and CDR2 is SYGVKD in the germline V gene. CDR3: CAIRASVSTTDTQYF. The CDR3 DNA is TGTGCCATCAGGGCAAGCGTGAGTACCACAGATACGCAGTATTTT.

This chain links TRBV6-5 with TRBJ1-2, with TRBD1 as a possible D gene (5 bases). The CDR3 is 16 residues long. Germline CDR1 reads MNHEY; CDR2 reads SVGAGI. The ends were cut back, 4 bases at V and 5 bases at J, with 20 bases in the middle. CDR3 nucleotide sequence: TGTGCCAGCAGTTTCGCCCCGGGAGGGGCGGGGTATGGCTACACCTTC. It yields the protein CASSFAPGGAGYGYTF.

V and J are TRBV27 and TRBJ1-1, with D maybe TRBD1 (6 bases). CDR1 is MNHEY, CDR2 SMNVEV, per germline (reference sequence). Trimming took off 5 bases at V and 4 bases at J, with 14 bases between the two ends. This CDR3 spans 14 amino acids. The CDR3 DNA sequence: TGTGCCAGCAGTACTTACACAGGGACCACTGAAGCTTTCTTT. Encoded protein: CASSTYTGTTEAFF.

The chain couples TRBV6-5 to TRBJ1-2, with TRBD1 matching 12 bases. The V segment lost 5 bases and the J segment 6 bases; nucleotides outside the gene matches: 7. The CDR3 loop spans 15 amino acids. Germline V lookup: CDR1 MNHEY, CDR2 SVGAGI. The CDR3 reads CASSLPGQGADGYTF. The CDR3 coding sequence is TGTGCCAGCAGTCTACCGGGACAGGGGGCCGATGGCTACACCTTC.

The V and J genes are TRBV28 and TRBJ2-5; 8 bases match TRBD1. Trimming took 6 bases from V and 5 from J; bases not matched to a gene: 2. The germline V gene encodes CDR1 MDHEN and CDR2 SYDVKM. The CDR3 spans 12 residues. CDR3: CASSRTGETQYF. The CDR3 DNA is TGTGCCAGCAGCAGGACAGGGGAGACCCAGTACTTC. The entire variable domain, with the rest obtained from reference TRBV28 and TRBJ2-5, is as follows: DVKVTQSSRYLVKRTGEKVFLECVQDMDHENMFWYRQDPGLGLRLIYFSYDVKMKEKGDIPEGYSVSREKKERFSLILESASTNQTSMYLCASSRTGETQYFGPGTRLLVL.

The J gene is TRBJ2-1, the V gene TRBV10-3, with 11 bases lining up with TRBD2. The CDR3 runs 15 residues. The junction had 5 bases not matched to a gene; V was cut back by 6 bases and J by 4 bases. CDR1 ENHRY and CDR2 SYGVKD come from the germline V gene. The CDR3 nucleotides read TGTGCCATCAGGACAGTAGCGGGAGGGTACAATGAGCAGTTCTTC. It codes for CAIRTVAGGYNEQFF.

The chain joins TRBV25-1 to TRBJ2-5; D is unresolved. The CDR3 contains 12 residues. Trimming took off 3 bases at V and 3 bases at J, with 5 bases between the two ends. CDR1 and CDR2 from the germline V gene are MGHDK and SYGVNS. The CDR3 DNA follows: TGTGCCAGCAGTGAGATAGAAGAGACCCAGTACTTC. This encodes CASSEIEETQYF. Together with reference TRBV25-1 and TRBJ2-5, the CDR3 gives the full variable domain: EADIYQTPRYLVIGTGKKITLECSQTMGHDKMYWYQQDPGMELHLIHYSYGVNSTEKGDLSSESTVSRIRTEHFPLTLESARPSHTSQYLCASSEIEETQYFGPGTRLLVL.

The sample holds a few counts of this clone. The CDR3 bases are TGTGCCAGTAGTATAGGAGATGACAGGGGGCACGATCAGCCCCAGCATTTT. Protein: CASSIGDDRGHDQPQHF. The chain recombines TRBV19 with TRBJ1-5; 10 positions match TRBD1. Germline V CDR1 and CDR2: LNHDA, SQIVND (reference sequence). The ends lost 1 base at V and 5 bases at J; junction bases unmatched: 8. This CDR3 has 17 residues.

The chain combines TRBV4-1 with TRBJ2-2; D is possibly TRBD1 (6 bases). CDR3 length: 16 amino acids. V was trimmed by 4 bases and J by 6 bases, leaving 18 bases between them. Germline values: CDR1 MGHRA, CDR2 YSYEKL. The CDR3 here is CASSPQQGGVSGELFF. The CDR3 coding sequence is TGCGCCAGCAGCCCGCAACAGGGTGGGGTCTCCGGGGAGCTGTTTTTT.

V is TRBV9 and J is TRBJ1-2; no clear D. CDR1 and CDR2 from the germline V gene are SGDLS and YYNGEE. The CDR3 contains 15 residues. Trimming left V 0 bases short and J 2 bases short, with 11 bases between. As DNA, the CDR3 is TGTGCCAGCAGCGTAGATCGGTCCGGGAACTATGGCTACACCTTC. Translating it yields CASSVDRSGNYGYTF.

V and J are TRBV19 and TRBJ1-3; perhaps TRBD1 as D (6 bases). This CDR3 has 15 residues. V shed 5 bases and J shed 0 bases, with 11 bases lying between them. Germline CDR1 reads LNHDA; CDR2 reads SQIVND (reference sequence). The CDR3 here is CASSPQGISGNTIYF. CDR3 DNA: TGTGCCAGTAGTCCTCAGGGGATCTCTGGAAACACCATATATTTT.